These T cell receptor beta chains were read from a single sample in a study of blood T cell repertoires in COVID-19. Repertoires were generated with immunoSEQ multiplex PCR, while TCRdb's copy carries only in-frame clones and drops some. The table has roughly 51,000 clones, 90% seen once. Input material: peripheral blood. These receptors originate from a man aged 70 or older with acute or convalescent COVID-19. Both conserved end residues are part of each CDR3. The D gene is left open where the match is weak. Where a row states a size, it is once, few, many or the class of an expanded clone; other rows omit it.

v_gene	len	j_gene	d_gene	abundance	CDR3nt	CDR3aa
TRBV9	13	TRBJ1-5	TRBD1	.	TGTGCCAGCAGCAACAGGGGAGATCAGCCCCAGCATTTT	CASSNRGDQPQHF
TRBV7-9	12	TRBJ2-7	.	.	TGTGCCAGCAGCTCACGCAGCGGCGAGCAGTACTTC	CASSSRSGEQYF
TRBV30	14	TRBJ1-4	.	.	TGTGCCTTCAATACAGGCGCAACTAATGAAAAACTGTTTTTT	CAFNTGATNEKLFF
TRBV28	13	TRBJ2-5	.	once	TGTGCCAGCAGTTTCCCTAACCAAGAGACCCAGTACTTC	CASSFPNQETQYF
TRBV3-1/TRBV3-2	14	TRBJ1-2	.	.	TGTGCCAGCAGGCATGAGAGAGCTAACTATGGCTACACCTTC	CASRHERANYGYTF
TRBV7-3	12	TRBJ2-7	.	.	TGTGCCAGCAGCTTCGGGAAGTCCGAGCAGTACTTC	CASSFGKSEQYF
TRBV2	15	TRBJ1-1	TRBD1	.	TGTGCCAGCAGCCCGGGGGTAGGGGGCGCAGTGAAAGCTTTCTTT	CASSPGVGGAVKAFF
TRBV6-5	16	TRBJ2-7	.	.	TGTGCCAGCAGTTACGCACCTCTTTCCCCACGGGGCGAGCAGTACTTC	CASSYAPLSPRGEQYF
TRBV11-2	13	TRBJ2-7	.	.	TGTGCCAGCAGGGCGACAGTCTCCTACGAGCAGTACTTC	CASRATVSYEQYF
TRBV4-1	13	TRBJ2-7	.	.	TGCGCCAGCAGCGGGGCTCTAGGCTACGAGCAGTACTTC	CASSGALGYEQYF
TRBV4-3	15	TRBJ1-6	TRBD1	.	TGCGCCAGCAGCCAAAACAGGGGTACTAATTCACCCCTCCACTTT	CASSQNRGTNSPLHF
TRBV7-8	14	TRBJ1-2	.	.	TGTGCCAGCAGCTTAGCGGCGGGGAGGGATGGCTACACCTTC	CASSLAAGRDGYTF
TRBV7-6	14	TRBJ1-4	.	.	TGTGCCAGCAGCCCGGGACAAAGGAATGAAAAACTGTTTTTT	CASSPGQRNEKLFF
TRBV18	13	TRBJ1-4	.	.	TGTGCCAGCTCACGAGCAGGGGATGAAAAACTGTTTTTT	CASSRAGDEKLFF
TRBV27	15	TRBJ2-7	TRBD2	.	TGTGCCAGCAGTTTACGGGGCGGGGGGGGCTACGAGCAGTACTTC	CASSLRGGGGYEQYF
TRBV19	12	TRBJ1-5	.	.	TGTGCCAGTAGTATGAGTAATCAGCCCCAGCATTTT	CASSMSNQPQHF
TRBV7-2	13	TRBJ1-1	.	.	TGTGCCAGCAGCTTACAGAAGTACCTCCCAGCTTTCTTT	CASSLQKYLPAFF
TRBV10-3	14	TRBJ2-3	.	.	TGTGCCATCAGTGAGGAGAACCCCACAGATACGCAGTATTTT	CAISEENPTDTQYF
TRBV19	15	TRBJ2-7	.	.	TGTGCCAGTAGTGTGCGGACAGCCGGGCACTACGAGCAGTACTTC	CASSVRTAGHYEQYF
TRBV4-1	17	TRBJ2-3	.	.	TGCGCCAGCAGCCAAGATATCGGGCAGGGTAGGACAGATACGCAGTATTTT	CASSQDIGQGRTDTQYF
TRBV27	11	TRBJ2-2	.	.	TGTGCCAGCAGCTTGTCCGGGGAGCTGTTTTTT	CASSLSGELFF
TRBV6-6	15	TRBJ2-1	.	.	TGTGCCAGCAGGTATACAGGTAGCTCTTACAATGAGCAGTTCTTC	CASRYTGSSYNEQFF
TRBV30	17	TRBJ1-1	TRBD1	.	TGTGCCTGGAGTGTACCCGTCTCCCCCAGGGGGCTTACTGAAGCTTTCTTT	CAWSVPVSPRGLTEAFF
TRBV11-1	16	TRBJ2-6	TRBD1	.	TGTGCCAGCAGCGCCGGACAGGGTGCCGGGGCCAACGTCCTGACTTTC	CASSAGQGAGANVLTF
TRBV4-1	14	TRBJ1-2	TRBD1	once	TGCGCCAGCAGCCGGCCTGGACAGGGCGATGGCTACACCTTC	CASSRPGQGDGYTF
TRBV5-8	14	TRBJ1-3	.	.	TGTGCCAGCGTCAGGCGTAACTCTGGAAACACCATATATTTT	CASVRRNSGNTIYF
TRBV18	15	TRBJ1-4	.	once	TGTGCCAGCTCACTGAAACAGGACCCTAATGAAAAACTGTTTTTT	CASSLKQDPNEKLFF
TRBV11-2	13	TRBJ1-4	.	.	TGTGCCAGCAGCTTGCGGTCCCATGAAAAACTGTTTTTT	CASSLRSHEKLFF
TRBV18	14	TRBJ1-5	.	.	TGTGCCAGCTCACGACGGAGTAGCAATCAGCCCCAGCATTTT	CASSRRSSNQPQHF
TRBV10-1	14	TRBJ2-7	TRBD2	.	TGCGCCAGCAGTGACCTAGCGGGACCGGGGGAGCAGTACTTC	CASSDLAGPGEQYF
TRBV5-1	15	TRBJ1-1	TRBD1	.	TGCGCCAGCAGCCTAGGACAGGGTTCCCACACTGAAGCTTTCTTT	CASSLGQGSHTEAFF
TRBV5-1	15	TRBJ2-2	TRBD1	.	TGCGCCAGCAGCCAGGACAGGGTGTCCACCGGGGAGCTGTTTTTT	CASSQDRVSTGELFF
TRBV6-4	16	TRBJ2-1	TRBD2	.	TGTGCCAGCAGTGACTCGAAACGGGGGGCCTACAATGAGCAGTTCTTC	CASSDSKRGAYNEQFF
TRBV5-4	15	TRBJ1-1	.	.	TGTGCCAGCAGCTCTGGAGCCCGTTTGAACACTGAAGCTTTCTTT	CASSSGARLNTEAFF
TRBV5-1	14	TRBJ1-2	TRBD1	.	TGCGCCAGCAGCCCTGGGACAGGGAGAAATGGCTACACCTTC	CASSPGTGRNGYTF
TRBV7-8	16	TRBJ1-2	.	.	TGTGCCAGCAGTCCAGGAGGAGGGGCAGTTGGGTATGGCTACACCTTC	CASSPGGGAVGYGYTF
TRBV29-1	13	TRBJ2-7	.	.	TGCAGCGTTATCGCTGACAGGCAGTACGAGCAGTACTTC	CSVIADRQYEQYF
TRBV6-6	12	TRBJ2-5	TRBD2	.	TGTGCCAGCCGCGGGGGACGGGAGACCCAGTACTTC	CASRGGRETQYF
TRBV18	14	TRBJ2-7	TRBD1	.	TGTGCCAGCTCGCGGGACAGGGGTACCTACGAGCAGTACTTC	CASSRDRGTYEQYF
TRBV6-5	16	TRBJ2-5	TRBD2	.	TGTGCCAGCAGTTACGGCACCGGGACTAGGAAAGAGACCCAGTACTTC	CASSYGTGTRKETQYF
TRBV3-1/TRBV3-2	15	TRBJ1-4	TRBD1	.	TGTGCCAGCAGCCAAGATCGGACAGGGCGGGAAAAACTGTTTTTT	CASSQDRTGREKLFF
TRBV28	16	TRBJ2-3	TRBD1	.	TGTGCCAGCAGTTTAGCGACAGGGGGCGCGAGGGATACGCAGTATTTT	CASSLATGGARDTQYF
TRBV5-1	18	TRBJ2-3	TRBD2	.	TGCGCCAGCAGCTTGGTTGCGGGGGGCCCTGGGTCCCAAGATACGCAGTATTTT	CASSLVAGGPGSQDTQYF
TRBV27	15	TRBJ1-6	.	.	TGTGCCAGCAGTTTAGAGAGCTCCTATAATTCACCCCTCCACTTT	CASSLESSYNSPLHF
TRBV28	17	TRBJ1-3	.	.	TGTGCCAGCAGTTTGGTTGGGACCAGGGGCTCTGGAAACACCATATATTTT	CASSLVGTRGSGNTIYF
TRBV6-1	17	TRBJ1-4	.	.	TGTGCCAGCAGTGAGTCGGCAGGGATTCGCTCAAATGAAAAACTGTTTTTT	CASSESAGIRSNEKLFF
TRBV7-9	17	TRBJ2-5	TRBD2	.	TGTGCCAGCAGCTTTGGGGGTAGCGGGGGAAACCAAGAGACCCAGTACTTC	CASSFGGSGGNQETQYF
TRBV12-3/TRBV12-4	13	TRBJ2-2	.	.	TGTGCCAACGGGGAATTCAACACCGGGGAGCTGTTTTTT	CANGEFNTGELFF
TRBV2	14	TRBJ1-5	.	.	TGTGCCAGCAGTGAGGAGGGGTATAATCAGCCCCAGCATTTT	CASSEEGYNQPQHF
TRBV11-3	17	TRBJ2-1	TRBD2	.	TGTGCCAGCAGCTTATTTAACGGGGGGGGCCAAGAGAATGAGCAGTTCTTC	CASSLFNGGGQENEQFF
TRBV5-1	16	TRBJ1-2	.	.	TGCGCCAGCAGCTTGACCCTTCGCCTGGGGGGCTATGGCTACACCTTC	CASSLTLRLGGYGYTF